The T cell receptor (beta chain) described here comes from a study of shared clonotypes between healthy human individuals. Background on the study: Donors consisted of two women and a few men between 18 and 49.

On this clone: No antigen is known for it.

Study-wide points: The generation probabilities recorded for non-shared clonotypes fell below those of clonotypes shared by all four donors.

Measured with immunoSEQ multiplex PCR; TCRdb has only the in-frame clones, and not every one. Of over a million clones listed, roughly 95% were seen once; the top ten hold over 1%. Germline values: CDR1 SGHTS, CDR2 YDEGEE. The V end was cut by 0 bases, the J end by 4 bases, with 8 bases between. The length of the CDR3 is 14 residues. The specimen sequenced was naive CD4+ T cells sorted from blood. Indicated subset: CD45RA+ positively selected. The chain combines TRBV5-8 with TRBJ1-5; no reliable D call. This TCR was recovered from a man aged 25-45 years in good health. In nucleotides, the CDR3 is TGTGCCAGCAGCTTGGGTTTCATTAATCAGCCCCAGCATTTT. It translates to CASSLGFINQPQHF.